This T cell receptor (beta chain) was captured in a study of T cell changes during pregnancy in multiple sclerosis. Clones were sequenced by immunoSEQ multiplex PCR, and TCRdb holds only the in-frame ones, with some missing. The table records under 40,000 clones, approximately 90% of them present only once. The length of the CDR3 is 15 residues. Germline lookup yields CDR1 SGHTA and CDR2 FQGNSA. V gave up 5 bases and J gave up 1 base, with 13 bases separating them. V is TRBV7-2 and J is TRBJ2-3; tentatively, D is TRBD2 (7 bases). The sequence derives from a female donor in good health, enrolled as a control in a pregnancy study. Material: peripheral blood, obtained in the second trimester of pregnancy. Here the CDR3 reads CASSNAGARTDTQYF. DNA for the CDR3: TGTGCCAGCAGCAACGCGGGGGCCCGCACAGATACGCAGTATTTT.